One and the same sample provided the 8 T cell receptor beta chains below, sequenced in a study of patients and donors after allogeneic stem cell transplantation. TCRdb fed the RT-PCR reads into MiXCR, producing one record per CDR3 protein. Of approximately 250,000 distinct CDR3 sequences detected, over 12% appear once; the ten largest clones hold roughly 12%. Sequenced material: blood, either unsorted or a sorted T cell fraction (not recorded which). All receptors derive from a human donor who was either an allogeneic HSCT recipient or a stem cell or donor lymphocyte infusion donor (not recorded which). It is not recorded whose cells these are; they may come from a transplant donor.

This clonotype has more than one count but fewer than ten. The chain uses TRBV10-3 and TRBJ2-1, with 11 bases matching TRBD2. Germline trimming cut 2 bases from V and 7 bases from J; bases unmatched to any gene: 7. The V gene's germline CDR1 is ENHRY and CDR2 SYGVKD. This CDR3 has 16 amino acids. CDR3 amino acids: CAISEGASGGRNEQFF. The CDR3 coding sequence is TGTGCCATCAGTGAGGGTGCTAGCGGGGGGAGGAATGAGCAGTTCTTC.

This chain connects TRBV24-1 to TRBJ1-1, with a possible D match to TRBD1 (6 bases). The CDR3 runs 13 residues. Germline V CDR1 and CDR2: KGHDR, SFDVKD. The ends were cut back, 7 bases at V and 6 bases at J, with 14 bases in the middle. CDR3 DNA sequence: TGTGCCACCAGGGGTACAGGGCTTTCTGAAGCTTTCTTT. Protein product: CATRGTGLSEAFF.

This clonotype was observed many times. The rearrangement uses TRBV6-1 and TRBJ2-1; D may be TRBD1 (8 bases). This CDR3 is 14 amino acids long. Germline-derived CDR1 and CDR2 are MNHNS and SASEGT. Between the trimmed V and J ends, which lost 5 bases and 7 bases, there was a span of 15 bases. The CDR3 nucleotides read TGTGCCAGCAGTATGACAGGGGAGGGGAATGAGCAGTTCTTC. Translating it yields CASSMTGEGNEQFF.

A remark on this clonotype: A much larger clone differs by one base, so this may be a read error. The chain combines TRBV6-2 or TRBV6-3 with TRBJ2-2; a weak D match, TRBD2 (5 bases). This CDR3 has 16 amino acids. The germline CDR1 and CDR2 sequences are MNHEY and SVGEGT. The CDR3 nucleotides are TGTGCCAGCAGTCCCTTGGGTAGGGCGGTAGCCGGGAAGCTGTTTTTT. Protein sequence: CASSPLGRAVAGKLFF.

V and J are TRBV5-6 and TRBJ2-2; 8 bases are shared with TRBD1. The CDR3 loop spans 17 amino acids. Per the germline V gene, CDR1 is SGHDT and CDR2 is YYEEEE. The J segment lost 4 bases and the V segment lost 0 bases, leaving 8 bases of the junction unmatched. The CDR3 is CASSLAERQGPTGELFF. Written as DNA, the CDR3 is TGTGCCAGCAGCTTGGCCGAGAGACAGGGGCCCACCGGGGAGCTGTTTTTT.

This clonotype has at least ten counts. The V call is TRBV20-1, the J call TRBJ2-7, with 10 nucleotides matching TRBD1. The CDR3 covers 12 residues. CDR1 and CDR2 (germline): DFQATT, SNEGSKA (reference sequence). This CDR3 reads CRGQGVSYEQYF. For the CDR3, the DNA is TGCAGAGGACAGGGGGTATCCTACGAGCAGTACTTC.

V usage is TRBV18 and J usage is TRBJ1-1; D call uncertain. This CDR3 comprises 14 residues. Germline V gives CDR1 KGHSH, CDR2 LQKENI. V lost 1 base, J lost 3 bases, and 9 bases lay in between. The CDR3 loop reads CASSPRAVYTEAFF. The CDR3 DNA follows: TGTGCCAGCTCACCACGGGCGGTCTACACTGAAGCTTTCTTT. The complete variable domain, with remaining parts taken from reference TRBV18 and TRBJ1-1, reads NAGVMQNPRHLVRRRGQEARLRCSPMKGHSHVYWYRQLPEEGLKFMVYLQKENIIDESGMPKERFSAEFPKEGPSILRIQQVVRGDSAAYFCASSPRAVYTEAFFGQGTRLTVV.

This clonotype appeared many times. The chain joins TRBV5-1 to TRBJ2-2; 8 positions agree with TRBD2. Germline V gene lookup returns CDR1 SGHRS and CDR2 YFSETQ. J lost 2 bases, V lost 1 base, and 10 bases had no gene match. The CDR3 sequence is 18 residues long. This chain's CDR3 is CASSLREPGLVNTGELFF. The CDR3 region has the DNA TGCGCCAGCAGCTTGCGGGAACCGGGACTAGTCAACACCGGGGAGCTGTTTTTT.